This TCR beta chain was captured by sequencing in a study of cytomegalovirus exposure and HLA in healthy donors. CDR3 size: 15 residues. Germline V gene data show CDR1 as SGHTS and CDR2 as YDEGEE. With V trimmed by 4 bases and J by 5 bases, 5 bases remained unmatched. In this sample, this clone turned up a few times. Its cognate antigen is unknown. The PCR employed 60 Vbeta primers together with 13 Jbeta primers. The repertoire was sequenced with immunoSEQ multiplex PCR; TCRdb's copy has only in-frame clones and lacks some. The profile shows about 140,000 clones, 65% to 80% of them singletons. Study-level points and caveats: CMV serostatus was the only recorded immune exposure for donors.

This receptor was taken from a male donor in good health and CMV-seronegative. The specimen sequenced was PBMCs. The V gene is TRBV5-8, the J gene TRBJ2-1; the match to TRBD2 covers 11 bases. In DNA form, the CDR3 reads TGTGCCAGCAGCCCTGGGACTAGCGGTAACAATGAGCAGTTCTTC. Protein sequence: CASSPGTSGNNEQFF.